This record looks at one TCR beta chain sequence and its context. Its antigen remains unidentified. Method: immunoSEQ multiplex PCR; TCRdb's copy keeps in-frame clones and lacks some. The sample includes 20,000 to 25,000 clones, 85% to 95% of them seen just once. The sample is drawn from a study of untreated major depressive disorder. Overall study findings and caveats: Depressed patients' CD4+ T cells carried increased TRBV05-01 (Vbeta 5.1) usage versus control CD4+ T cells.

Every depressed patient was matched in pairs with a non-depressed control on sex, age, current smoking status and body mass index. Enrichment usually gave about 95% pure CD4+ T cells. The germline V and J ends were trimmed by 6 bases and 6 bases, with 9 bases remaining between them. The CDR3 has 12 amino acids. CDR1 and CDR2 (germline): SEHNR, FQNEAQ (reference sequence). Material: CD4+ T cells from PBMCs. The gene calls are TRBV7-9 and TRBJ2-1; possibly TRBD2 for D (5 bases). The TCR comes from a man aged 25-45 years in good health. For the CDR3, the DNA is TGTGCCAGCAGATCCACTAGCAATGAGCAGTTCTTC. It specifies CASRSTSNEQFF.